These 17 T cell receptor beta chains originate from one sample sequenced in a study of chemoradiotherapy in HPV16-positive cancers (dated by TCRdb to 2021 to 2024). To prepare the library, the immunoSEQ multiplex PCR assay was applied. Held by TCRdb, this immuneACCESS table contains in-frame sequences only and omits some clones. Under half of the omission traces to an unresolved V gene where checked; the cause of the rest is unknown. This sample holds about 15,000 clones; about 91% were observed only once. The ten largest clones capture around 3.8% of the sample. The sample was blood, taken from a patient who underwent chemoradiotherapy. These receptors were obtained from a human donor with HPV-associated anogenital cancer.

This clone was observed a handful of times. The CDR3 sequence: CASSAQVGENTEAFF. CDR3 coding DNA: TGCGCCAGCAGCGCGCAAGTTGGTGAGAACACTGAAGCTTTCTTT. V gene TRBV4-1 combines with J gene TRBJ1-1; D is unclear. V lost 5 bases to trimming and J lost 1 base, with 14 bases between them. This CDR3 has 15 amino acids. From germline, CDR1 is MGHRA and CDR2 YSYEKL.

The chain has TRBV11-2 and TRBJ1-5; D is ambiguous. The CDR3 length is 12 residues. Trimming left V 0 bases short and J 11 bases short, with 8 bases between. CDR1 SGHAT and CDR2 FQNNGV come from the germline V gene. As DNA, the CDR3 is TGTGCCAGCAGCTTAGACGAATCAGCCCAGCATTTT. Translating gives CASSLDESAQHF.

The CDR3 coding sequence is TGTGCCAGCAGTTCGGTGAATCAGCCCCAGCATTTT. Protein sequence: CASSSVNQPQHF. The genes are TRBV6-5 and TRBJ1-5, with D hard to call. The germline CDR1 and CDR2 sequences are MNHEY and SVGAGI. This CDR3 comprises 12 residues. V was clipped by 4 bases and J by 4 bases, with 5 bases between them.

The chain carries TRBV2 and TRBJ2-5, with a weak D call TRBD2 (5 bases). The CDR3 runs 14 residues. CDR1 is SNHLY, CDR2 FYNNEI, per germline. Trimming took 6 bases from V and 3 from J, leaving 14 bases between them. The CDR3 is CASRPWYGEETQYF. CDR3 DNA: TGTGCCAGCAGACCCTGGTACGGGGAAGAGACCCAGTACTTC. Full variable domain (rest looked up from reference TRBV2 and TRBJ2-5): EPEVTQTPSHQVTQMGQEVILRCVPISNHLYFYWYRQILGQKVEFLVSFYNNEISEKSEIFDDQFSVERPDGSNFTLKIRSTKLEDSAMYFCASRPWYGEETQYFGPGTRLLVL.

The chain is built from TRBV5-6 and TRBJ2-3, with D unresolved. Deletions cut 7 bases from V and 0 bases from J, with 9 bases between. CDR1 SGHDT and CDR2 YYEEEE come from the germline V gene. There are 13 residues in the CDR3. The CDR3 region is CASGLTSTDTQYF. CDR3 sequence (DNA): TGTGCCAGCGGCCTCACTAGCACAGATACGCAGTATTTT.

This sequence joins TRBV6-5 and TRBJ1-2; TRBD1 might be the D (6 bases). CDR1 is MNHEY and CDR2 is SVGAGI in the germline V gene. This CDR3 has 15 residues. Trimming took off 4 bases at V and 4 bases at J, with 16 bases between the two ends. DNA of the CDR3: TGTGCCAGCAGTTCCCACACCCAGGGGACCTATGGCTACACCTTC. This translates into CASSSHTQGTYGYTF.

The chain recombines TRBV27 with TRBJ2-7; 7 bases line up with TRBD1. This CDR3 region has 15 residues. Trimming at V came to 3 bases and at J to 5 bases, leaving 10 bases not matched to a gene. CDR1 and CDR2 (germline): MNHEY, SMNVEV (reference sequence). The CDR3 nucleotides read TGTGCCAGCAGTTTCTACGGTGGCAGGGGGAACGAGCAGTACTTC. Translated, it gives CASSFYGGRGNEQYF.

The chain joins TRBV5-4 to TRBJ1-3; TRBD1 aligns across 8 bases. The CDR3 runs to 15 residues. CDR1 and CDR2 from the germline V gene are SGHNT and YYREEE (reference sequence). V dropped 2 bases and J dropped 9; count of bases not matched to a gene: 10. The CDR3 DNA is TGTGCCAGCAGCTTTGCCCCGACAGGGGAGGCCACCATATATTTT. This gives the protein CASSFAPTGEATIYF.

The chain recombines TRBV6-6 with TRBJ2-7, with D perhaps TRBD2 (5 bases). With 0 bases removed from V and 3 bases from J, the gap between germline ends came to 9 bases. CDR3 size: 14 residues. Germline V gene sequence: CDR1 MNHNY, CDR2 SVGAGI (reference sequence). For the CDR3, the DNA is TGTGCCAGCAGTTACTCGACTGCGGGCTACGAGCAGTACTTC. Its protein is CASSYSTAGYEQYF.

The chain recombines TRBV5-1 with TRBJ2-7, with 9 nucleotides matching TRBD2. CDR1 and CDR2 from the germline V gene are SGHRS and YFSETQ. This CDR3 contains 14 residues. J gave up 4 bases and V 4 bases, and 6 bases lay outside the gene matches. The CDR3 nucleotides are TGCGCCAGCAGCGGTAGCGGGGGAAGTTACGAGCAGTACTTC. Protein: CASSGSGGSYEQYF.

The V call is TRBV15, the J call TRBJ2-7; 10 bases are shared with TRBD1. V lost 5 bases, J lost 3 bases, and 13 bases stayed unmatched. This CDR3 is built from 17 residues. Germline-derived CDR1 and CDR2 are LNHNV and YYDKDF (reference sequence). For the CDR3, the DNA is TGTGCCACCAGCGCCCGCCGCCGGGACAGGGGAATCTACGAGCAGTACTTC. Encoded protein: CATSARRRDRGIYEQYF. Looking up the rest from reference TRBV15 and TRBJ2-7 gives the full variable domain: DAMVIQNPRYQVTQFGKPVTLSCSQTLNHNVMYWYQQKSSQAPKLLFHYYDKDFNNEADTPDNFQSRRPNTSFCFLDIRSPGLGDTAMYLCATSARRRDRGIYEQYFGPGTRLTVT.

V is TRBV18 and J is TRBJ1-5, with D hard to call. The CDR3 has 17 residues. Germline CDR1 and CDR2: KGHSH and LQKENI. Deletions cut 4 bases from V and 0 bases from J, with 16 bases between. The CDR3 is CASSLGGMSYSNQPQHF. The CDR3 DNA is TGTGCCAGCTCACTTGGCGGAATGTCATATAGCAATCAGCCCCAGCATTTT.

The rearrangement joins TRBV10-3 to TRBJ2-3; D possibly matches TRBD1 or TRBD2 (5 bases each). This CDR3 is built from 15 residues. Between the trimmed V and J ends, which lost 6 bases and 0 bases, there was a span of 13 bases. Germline lookup yields CDR1 ENHRY and CDR2 SYGVKD. CDR3 loop: CAISNARDSTDTQYF. CDR3 coding DNA: TGTGCCATCAGCAACGCCCGGGACAGCACAGATACGCAGTATTTT.

The chain couples TRBV7-2 to TRBJ2-5, with 8 bases identical to TRBD2. The CDR3 has 14 residues. Germline values: CDR1 SGHTA, CDR2 FQGNSA. Losses at the gene ends were 3 bases for V and 2 bases for J; bases not matched to a gene: 2. CDR3 region: CASSFRGGQETQYF. In DNA, the CDR3 is TGTGCCAGCAGCTTCCGGGGGGGTCAAGAGACCCAGTACTTC.

This chain connects TRBV11-2 to TRBJ2-7; D ambiguous. The V end lost 0 bases, the J end lost 0 bases, and 9 bases lay between the germline ends. This CDR3 has 15 residues. The germline CDR1 and CDR2 sequences are SGHAT and FQNNGV. CDR3 region: CASSLDQARSYEQYF. The CDR3 coding sequence is TGTGCCAGCAGCTTAGATCAGGCCCGCTCCTACGAGCAGTACTTC.

The CDR3 is CASSSRLNEQYF. CDR3 bases: TGTGCCAGCAGCTCCCGTCTGAACGAGCAGTACTTC. The genes are TRBV11-2 and TRBJ2-7; D unresolved. The germline V and J ends were trimmed by 4 bases and 5 bases, with 9 bases remaining between them. Germline V gives CDR1 SGHAT, CDR2 FQNNGV. The CDR3 has 12 residues. The variable domain in full, completed from reference TRBV11-2 and TRBJ2-7, reads EAGVAQSPRYKIIEKRQSVAFWCNPISGHATLYWYQQILGQGPKLLIQFQNNGVVDDSQLPKDRFSAERLKGVDSTLKIQPAKLEDSAVYLCASSSRLNEQYFGPGTRLTVT.

J is TRBJ1-2 and V is TRBV14; D is unclear. CDR3 length: 13 amino acids. Between the trimmed V and J ends, which lost 6 bases and 1 base, there was a span of 9 bases. Per germline, CDR1 SGHDN and CDR2 FVKESK. CDR3 amino acids: CASSKELNYGYTF. DNA of the CDR3: TGTGCCAGCAGTAAGGAGCTTAACTATGGCTACACCTTC.